This TCR beta chain was profiled in a study of T-cell memory formation after mild COVID-19. Employing constant-segment primers, 5'RACE generated TCR alpha and TCR beta cDNA libraries bearing sample barcodes and UMIs. TCRdb re-derived calls from the 5' RACE reads in MiXCR, one entry per CDR3 protein. The table includes roughly 40,000 distinct CDR3 sequences, 6% to 8% detected once. Germline CDR1 and CDR2: SEHNR and FQNEAQ (reference sequence). The germline V and J ends were trimmed by 11 bases and 0 bases, with 8 bases remaining between them. This CDR3 contains 13 residues. About this clonotype: The antigen remains undetermined.

General observations from the study: Clones shrinking from day 15 to 85 showed even CD4/CD8 mixes; later expanders tilted CD4+. Shrinking CD4+ clones were chiefly CM and EM; CD8+ ones were chiefly EMRA.

The chain has TRBV7-9 and TRBJ2-6; the D gene is possibly TRBD1 (5 bases). The clonotype comes from a man in his late teens or twenties who had mild COVID-19 (a few samples of this study predate the infection). Cell type and time point are not known. The sample consisted of PBMCs or a T cell subset sorted from them (not recorded which). The CDR3 spells CAGDSSGANVLTF. CDR3 in DNA: TGTGCCGGCGACAGCTCTGGGGCCAACGTCCTGACTTTC.